The following is a T cell receptor beta chain sequence with its context. This sample is drawn from a study of blood T cell repertoires in COVID-19. TCRdb's table, derived via immunoSEQ multiplex PCR, lists solely in-frame clones and lacks some. In the table there are about 350,000 clones, under 95% of which are singletons. The sequenced sample was peripheral blood. The source is a woman younger than 30 who had recovered from COVID-19.

CDR3 DNA: TGCGCCAGCAGTCTATGGTTGGGCGGGGGTCAAGAGACCCAGTACTTC. It encodes CASSLWLGGGQETQYF. This sequence joins TRBV5-1 and TRBJ2-5, with 7 bases fitting TRBD2. This CDR3 is 16 amino acids long. The ends lost 5 bases at V and 2 bases at J; junction bases unmatched: 12. Looked up from germline, CDR1 is SGHRS and CDR2 is YFSETQ. Drawing the rest from reference TRBV5-1 and TRBJ2-5, the complete variable domain is KAGVTQTPRYLIKTRGQQVTLSCSPISGHRSVSWYQQTPGQGLQFLFEYFSETQRNKGNFPGRFSGRQFSNSRSEMNVSTLELGDSALYLCASSLWLGGGQETQYFGPGTRLLVL.